These T cell receptor beta chains were read from a single sample in a study of T cells in Graves' hyperthyroidism and ophthalmopathy. MiXCR, run by TCRdb on the multiplex PCR reads, gives a single entry per CDR3 protein. In the table there are 700,000 or so distinct CDR3 sequences, about 16% of which are singletons. Sequencing used blood. The origin of the receptors is a man aged 18 to 30 with Graves' hyperthyroidism. The CDR3 runs from the conserved cysteine through the conserved F or W. A D gene is named only where the DNA matches it firmly. Clone size is shown for a subset of rows, as once, few, many or a class of expanded clone.

j_call v_call d_call clone_size cdr3_nt cdr3_aa
TRBJ2-1 TRBV6-1 TRBD2 many TGTGCCAGCAGGGCCGGACTAGCGGGAGGATACAATGAGCAGTTCTTC CASRAGLAGGYNEQFF
TRBJ1-2 TRBV4-1 TRBD1 NA TGCGCCAGCAGCCCCGGCGCGGGACAGGCCATCTATGGCTACACCTTC CASSPGAGQAIYGYTF
TRBJ2-2 TRBV4-1 TRBD2 NA TGCGCCAGCAGCCCCCGAGGACTAGCGGGGAACACCGGGGAGCTGTTTTTT CASSPRGLAGNTGELFF
TRBJ1-2 TRBV5-6 NA many TGTGCCAGCAGCTGGGACGGTCGGCAAGGCTACACCTTC CASSWDGRQGYTF
TRBJ2-7 TRBV28 NA many TGTGCCAGCAGTTTAGCTTTCGAGCAGTACTTC CASSLAFEQYF
TRBJ2-2 TRBV19 NA NA TGTGCCAGTAGCGACAAGTCCACCGGGGAGCTGTTTTTT CASSDKSTGELFF
TRBJ2-2 TRBV11-2 NA NA TGTGCCAGCAGCTTACTCGGACGCACGAACACCGGGGAGCTGTTTTTT CASSLLGRTNTGELFF
TRBJ1-6 TRBV2 NA many TGTGCCAGCAGTTTGATGGGTAACGGTTCACCCCTCCACTTT CASSLMGNGSPLHF
TRBJ2-3 TRBV20-1 NA many TGCAGTGCTATCGTGGTAGATACGCAGTATTTT CSAIVVDTQYF
TRBJ2-3 TRBV12-5 TRBD1 NA TGTGCTAGTGGTATCCTGACAGGGGATCCGCAGTATTTT CASGILTGDPQYF
TRBJ2-5 TRBV3-1 TRBD2 NA TGTGCCAGCAGCCAATTGCCGGGAGGGCTGCAAGAGACCCAGTACTTC CASSQLPGGLQETQYF
TRBJ1-5 TRBV28 NA NA TGTGCCAGCAGATTTCAGCTCGGGAGCAATCAGCCCCAGCATTTT CASRFQLGSNQPQHF
TRBJ2-7 TRBV9 TRBD1 NA TGTGCCAGCAGCGTGGGGACAGGGGGTAGCTCCTACGAGCAGTACTTC CASSVGTGGSSYEQYF
TRBJ1-5 TRBV27 NA many TGTGCCAGCAGGGACCCCGGCAGCAATCAGCCCCAGCATTTT CASRDPGSNQPQHF
TRBJ2-2 TRBV15 NA NA TGTGCCACCAGCAGAGGAGGGACGCTCACCGGGGAGCTGTTTTTT CATSRGGTLTGELFF
TRBJ2-7 TRBV6-1 NA many TGTGCCAGCAGTTCAAGGGGGGGGCCACCCCACGAGCAGTACTTC CASSSRGGPPHEQYF
TRBJ2-7 TRBV6-2/TRBV6-3 NA many TGTGCCAGCAGTTACTCGAAGCAGAGGGTCTCCTACGAGCAGTACTTC CASSYSKQRVSYEQYF